These T cell receptor beta chains were read from a single sample in a study of blood T cell repertoires in COVID-19. The method was immunoSEQ multiplex PCR; TCRdb's version includes in-frame clones alone and lacks a portion of them. The table includes 300,000 to 400,000 clones, more than 70% detected once. The sample was peripheral blood. These receptors all come from a woman aged 65 to 85 with COVID-19, enrolled during active disease. Both conserved end residues are part of each CDR3. Fields, in order: clone size, D gene, J gene, V gene, CDR3 protein, CDR3 DNA. The D gene is left open where the match is weak. Only part of the rows carry a size: once, few, many, or a class if the clone is expanded.

>-|TRBD2|TRBJ2-2|TRBV4-2
CASSQDKIAGPTGELFF
TGTGCCAGCAGCCAAGACAAAATAGCGGGGCCTACCGGGGAGCTGTTTTTT
>-|TRBD1|TRBJ1-2|TRBV10-3
CATLETGGFGYTF
TGTGCCACCCTGGAAACAGGGGGCTTTGGCTACACCTTC
>-|TRBD2|TRBJ2-5|TRBV3-1/TRBV3-2
CASSQEGLAGEEEETQYF
TGTGCCAGCAGCCAAGAAGGACTAGCGGGGGAGGAGGAAGAGACCCAGTACTTC
>-|TRBD1|TRBJ1-3|TRBV19
CASSPTGTGENTIYF
TGTGCCAGTAGTCCGACCGGGACAGGGGAAAACACCATATATTTT
>-|TRBD1|TRBJ1-2|TRBV5-1
CASSPGTGGAYGYTF
TGCGCCAGCAGCCCCGGGACAGGGGGAGCCTATGGCTACACCTTC
>few|TRBD1|TRBJ1-4|TRBV19
CASSIIGTATNEKLFF
TGTGCCAGTAGTATAATTGGGACAGCAACTAATGAAAAACTGTTTTTT
>once|-|TRBJ1-2|TRBV27
CASSLSWGLGYGYTF
TGTGCCAGCAGTTTATCGTGGGGACTCGGCTATGGCTACACCTTC
>-|-|TRBJ1-6|TRBV3-1/TRBV3-2
CASSQTTVLPPLHF
TGTGCCAGCAGCCAGACGACAGTTTTGCCACCCCTCCACTTT
>-|-|TRBJ1-2|TRBV30
CAWRSVQSYGYTF
TGTGCCTGGAGATCGGTACAGAGCTATGGCTACACCTTC
>-|-|TRBJ2-5|TRBV4-1
CASSLTSGETQYF
TGCGCCAGCAGTCTGACTAGTGGCGAGACCCAGTACTTC
>-|-|TRBJ2-3|TRBV10-3
CAISLEGGTDTQYF
TGTGCCATCAGCCTAGAGGGGGGCACAGATACGCAGTATTTT
>-|-|TRBJ1-1|TRBV9
CASSVGVGGTEAFF
TGTGCCAGCAGCGTTGGTGTAGGGGGCACTGAAGCTTTCTTT
>-|-|TRBJ2-7|TRBV2
CASREFRYEQYF
TGTGCCAGCCGGGAGTTTAGGTACGAGCAGTACTTC
>once|-|TRBJ2-3|TRBV21-1
CASSTPDCLNTDTQYF
TGTGCCAGCAGCACGCCCGACTGCCTTAACACAGATACGCAGTATTTT
>-|TRBD2|TRBJ2-1|TRBV24-1
CATRHSGGNNEQFF
TGTGCCACCAGACACAGCGGGGGGAACAATGAGCAGTTCTTC